A selection of T cell receptor beta chains follows, all from one sample in a study of blood T cell repertoires in COVID-19. Assay: immunoSEQ multiplex PCR; the TCRdb copy retains only in-frame clones and omits some. There are about 350,000 clones in the sample; roughly 86% occur only once, and 0.95% to 1.1% lies in the top ten. The sample was PBMCs or T cells enriched from blood (not recorded which). The receptors derive from a woman aged 25 to 39 who had been exposed to COVID-19. The CDR3 runs from the conserved cysteine through the conserved F or W. Each record gives: clone size, J gene, V gene, CDR3 protein. For some rows the clone size is stated as once, few or many, or as a class when expanded; others skip it.

. TRBJ2-5 TRBV14 CASSQKTGQETQYF
. TRBJ2-7 TRBV19 CASSSSGVVYEQYF
. TRBJ2-7 TRBV27 CASSRTGVGTYEQYF
. TRBJ2-2 TRBV2 CASKLQGTNTGELFF
. TRBJ1-2 TRBV19 CASSIRSELNGYTF
. TRBJ2-7 TRBV5-1 CASSETGASYEQYF
. TRBJ1-2 TRBV27 CASSLSAGLRIGDNYGYTF
. TRBJ1-1 TRBV28 CASGTNTEAFF
once TRBJ1-2 TRBV10-3 CAISGGGGGYDLSYGYTF
. TRBJ1-2 TRBV12-3/TRBV12-4 CASSQDSYGYTF
once TRBJ2-1 TRBV30 CAWSLSSGTSSGQFF
few TRBJ1-2 TRBV7-3 CASSLEGQALYGYTF
. TRBJ2-5 TRBV11-2 CASSLGRARETQYF
. TRBJ1-6 TRBV7-2 CASSLFFPGGNSPLHF
. TRBJ1-4 TRBV6-5 CASRLAGSEKLFF
. TRBJ2-1 TRBV7-6 CASSLTTGSFHNEQFF
. TRBJ2-7 TRBV3-1/TRBV3-2 CASSPLTRSYEQYF
. TRBJ2-1 TRBV5-5 CASSSSGLAAYNEQFF
once TRBJ2-7 TRBV9 CASSVTSGTGTGEQYF
. TRBJ2-7 TRBV5-6 CASSLAGHKTYEQYF
. TRBJ2-5 TRBV19 CASSRTAIFQETQYF
. TRBJ1-2 TRBV7-9 CASSWDREGYTF
once TRBJ2-5 TRBV7-3 CASSVSGSQETQYF
once TRBJ1-5 TRBV19 CASTDRGSQPQHF
. TRBJ1-2 TRBV27 CASSPRTGSNYGYTF
. TRBJ2-1 TRBV19 CASSLRLAGGSYNEQFF
once TRBJ2-5 TRBV7-8 CASSFRGGGETQYF
. TRBJ1-4 TRBV7-6 CASSPFPATNEKLFF
. TRBJ2-5 TRBV3-1/TRBV3-2 CASSQDYPGLAGGRETQYF
. TRBJ2-7 TRBV5-1 CASSLSESAAHEQYF
. TRBJ2-3 TRBV7-3 CASSLLAGGPRADTQYF
. TRBJ2-1 TRBV27 CASSSGTSLFYEQFF
. TRBJ1-3 TRBV2 CASSEQGNSGNTIYF
. TRBJ2-7 TRBV9 CASSVAEGIPYEQYF
. TRBJ2-1 TRBV4-2 CASSQGSTSGRVGDEQFF
. TRBJ1-5 TRBV30 CAWSKASSNQPQHF
. TRBJ2-4 TRBV19 CASRARGVDLLAKNIQYF
. TRBJ2-3 TRBV28 CASSSPQDQTDTQYF
. TRBJ2-3 TRBV18 CASSPQASTDTQYF
. TRBJ1-5 TRBV9 CASSPSGDLGQPQHF
. TRBJ2-7 TRBV6-2/TRBV6-3 CASSYGGQSTYEQYF
. TRBJ2-2 TRBV14 CASSRLAGTNTGELFF
once TRBJ1-6 TRBV5-1 CASSPLGGTRGSSYNSPLHF
. TRBJ2-3 TRBV30 CAWSEGVSPSTDTQYF
. TRBJ2-3 TRBV5-1 CASRGQGPDTQYF
. TRBJ2-3 TRBV11-2 CASSLDGAGGFADTQYF
once TRBJ1-2 TRBV5-1 CASSLAGGQGYGYTF
once TRBJ2-5 TRBV5-1 CASSARGVGETQYF
. TRBJ2-1 TRBV7-9 CASSRGQYNEQFF
. TRBJ2-5 TRBV2 CASSGELQETQYF
. TRBJ2-7 TRBV30 CAWTAGIYEQYF
. TRBJ1-2 TRBV29-1 CSVDGLGQGYGYTF